Listed here are 15 T cell receptor beta chains from one sample, sequenced in a study of shared clonotypes between healthy human individuals. Only in-frame clones appear in the TCRdb table, and some are missing; sequencing was by immunoSEQ multiplex PCR. Of 1.5 million to 2.5 million clones in the sample, approximately 95% were seen once. It was CD45RO-negative cells, positively selected for CCR7, that made up naive CD8 cells, with terminally differentiated effector memory CD45RA+ cells excluded. The specimen was naive CD8+ T cells sorted from blood. The receptor source for this set is a man aged 18 to 30 in good health.

With respect to this clone: Different DNA sequences within this sample yield the same CDR3. The chain carries TRBV7-9 and TRBJ2-7, with unresolved D. This CDR3 spans 12 amino acids. Looked up from germline, CDR1 is SEHNR and CDR2 is FQNEAQ (reference sequence). V was pared by 4 bases and J by 4 bases, with 8 bases between. Here the CDR3 reads CASSSTPYEQYF. Here the CDR3 DNA reads TGTGCCAGCAGCTCCACGCCTTACGAGCAGTACTTC.

This rearrangement joins TRBV7-9 to TRBJ2-7, with 10 positions matching TRBD2. The germline V gene has CDR1 SEHNR and CDR2 FQNEAQ (reference sequence). After removal of 5 bases from V and 7 bases from J, the junction contained 11 bases not matched to a gene. The CDR3 is 15 amino acids. CDR3 nucleotides: TGTGCCAGCAGCCCCACCTGGGGTAGCGGGGGGGAGCAGTACTTC. This encodes CASSPTWGSGGEQYF.

The chain combines TRBV6-6 with TRBJ1-1; D unclear. The V gene lost 3 bases and the J gene lost 1 base, with 6 bases spanning the gap. This CDR3 contains 13 residues. CDR1 is MNHNY, CDR2 SVGAGI, per germline (reference sequence). CDR3 amino acids: CASSYIRNTEAFF. The CDR3 DNA sequence: TGTGCCAGCAGTTATATAAGGAACACTGAAGCTTTCTTT.

J is TRBJ2-7 and V is TRBV30, with 8 bases that match TRBD2. The CDR3 has 13 residues. V trimming: 2 bases; J trimming: 3 bases; junction bases outside the gene matches: 3. From germline, CDR1 is GTSNPN and CDR2 SVGIG (reference sequence). CDR3 DNA: TGTGCCTGGAGTCGTCGGGAGGGCTACGAGCAGTACTTC. Amino acids: CAWSRREGYEQYF.

The V gene is TRBV7-2, the J gene TRBJ2-1; 12 bases align to TRBD2. The germline V gene has CDR1 SGHTA and CDR2 FQGNSA. The CDR3 contains 15 residues. V shed 6 bases, J shed 3 bases, and the junction held 3 bases outside the gene matches. CDR3 bases: TGTGCCAGCAGTCGACTAGCGGGGGTCTACAATGAGCAGTTCTTC. Its translation: CASSRLAGVYNEQFF.

V and J are TRBV27 and TRBJ2-3; 7 positions match TRBD1. The junction had 14 bases not matched to a gene; V was cut back by 7 bases and J by 4 bases. Looked up from germline, CDR1 is MNHEY and CDR2 is SMNVEV (reference sequence). The CDR3 is made up of 16 amino acids. The CDR3 DNA is TGTGCCAGCACCCTTACAGGGGTACGAGGTCCAGATACGCAGTATTTT. Translated, it gives CASTLTGVRGPDTQYF.

V is TRBV29-1 and J is TRBJ2-7; no clear D gene. The CDR3 has 10 amino acids. Trimming shortened V by 4 bases and J by 6 bases, and 7 bases separated the two germline ends. Germline-derived CDR1 and CDR2 are SQVTM and ANQGSEA. CDR3 coding DNA: TGCAGCGTTGGTTACGGCGAGCAGTACTTC. Translation gives CSVGYGEQYF.

The V and J genes are TRBV2 and TRBJ1-6, with 11 bases identical to TRBD1. CDR1 and CDR2 from the germline V gene are SNHLY and FYNNEI. The CDR3 sequence is 17 residues long. With V trimmed by 4 bases and J by 4 bases, 6 bases remained unmatched. The CDR3 is CASSVDRDRGYNSPLHF. The CDR3 DNA follows: TGTGCCAGCAGTGTTGATCGGGACAGGGGGTATAATTCACCCCTCCACTTT.

The chain recombines TRBV28 with TRBJ1-5; TRBD1 agrees at 8 bases. V was clipped by 4 bases and J by 2 bases; unmatched bases: 16. The CDR3 sequence is 19 residues long. Germline V gene lookup returns CDR1 MDHEN and CDR2 SYDVKM. The CDR3: CASSSGIQGAYEGNQPQHF. The CDR3 nucleotides are TGTGCCAGCAGTTCTGGGATCCAGGGGGCTTATGAGGGCAATCAGCCCCAGCATTTT. Drawing the rest from reference TRBV28 and TRBJ1-5, the complete variable domain is DVKVTQSSRYLVKRTGEKVFLECVQDMDHENMFWYRQDPGLGLRLIYFSYDVKMKEKGDIPEGYSVSREKKERFSLILESASTNQTSMYLCASSSGIQGAYEGNQPQHFGDGTRLSIL.

This chain links TRBV5-4 with TRBJ1-2; D is perhaps TRBD1 (6 bases). Germline values: CDR1 SGHNT, CDR2 YYREEE (reference sequence). The CDR3 covers 15 residues. Trimming pared 6 bases from V and 4 bases from J, leaving 19 bases between. CDR3 protein: CASNDEQGALYGYTF. The CDR3 DNA is TGTGCCAGCAACGATGAACAGGGAGCTCTCTATGGCTACACCTTC.

The chain carries TRBV2 and TRBJ2-7, with D perhaps matching TRBD1 or TRBD2 (7 bases each). The CDR3 runs 16 residues. Germline CDR1 and CDR2: SNHLY and FYNNEI. V was clipped by 4 bases and J by 4 bases, with 20 bases between them. CDR3 residues: CASSGPRQGGVYEQYF. DNA of the CDR3: TGTGCCAGCAGTGGCCCGCGACAGGGAGGGGTGTACGAGCAGTACTTC.

V usage is TRBV7-6 and J usage is TRBJ2-7; D possibly corresponds to TRBD2 (5 bases). This CDR3 comprises 16 residues. Trimming took off 0 bases at V and 2 bases at J, with 14 bases between the two ends. The V gene's germline CDR1 is SGHVS and CDR2 FNYEAQ. CDR3 sequence (DNA): TGTGCCAGCAGCTTAGCTGCCGGACTCATAACCTACGAGCAGTACTTC. This encodes CASSLAAGLITYEQYF.

The rearrangement links TRBV7-2 to TRBJ2-2; 7 bases align to TRBD2. Per germline, CDR1 SGHTA and CDR2 FQGNSA. There are 16 residues in the CDR3. Trimming cost V 1 base and J 6 bases; bases outside gene matches: 8. CDR3 nucleotide sequence: TGTGCCAGCAGCTTAGTGGGCGCGGGAGTGGCCGGGGAGCTGTTTTTT. It translates to CASSLVGAGVAGELFF.

The V call is TRBV19, the J call TRBJ2-7; D is possibly TRBD1 or TRBD2 (5 bases each). CDR1 LNHDA and CDR2 SQIVND come from the germline V gene (reference sequence). Trimming took 2 bases from V and 6 from J, leaving 8 bases between them. CDR3 length: 12 residues. The CDR3 spells CASSILRGEQYF. The CDR3 coding sequence is TGTGCCAGTAGTATATTGAGGGGCGAGCAGTACTTC. Variable domain in full (rest from reference TRBV19 and TRBJ2-7): DGGITQSPKYLFRKEGQNVTLSCEQNLNHDAMYWYRQDPGQGLRLIYYSQIVNDFQKGDIAEGYSVSREKKESFPLTVTSAQKNPTAFYLCASSILRGEQYFGPGTRLTVT.

The V and J genes are TRBV7-9 and TRBJ2-2; 8 nucleotides align to TRBD2. Trimming took 4 bases from V and 5 from J; bases not matched to a gene: 9. The germline V gene encodes CDR1 SEHNR and CDR2 FQNEAQ (reference sequence). The CDR3 runs to 16 residues. This CDR3 reads CASSYDSGVATGELFF. The CDR3 DNA follows: TGTGCCAGCAGCTACGATAGCGGGGTCGCAACCGGGGAGCTGTTTTTT.